This TCR beta chain was sequenced during a study of blood T cell repertoires in COVID-19. Study context: PBMCs, B-cell-depleted T cells, or T cells provided the cDNA or gDNA that made up the material.

This clone was counted between two and nine times. The germline V gene has CDR1 SGHTA and CDR2 FQGTGA. This CDR3 has 15 residues. Trimming removed 5 bases from V and 4 bases from J; junction bases left unmatched: 10. Source study methods: Amplification with reference gene primers provided the estimates of nucleated cell counts. Sequenced by immunoSEQ multiplex PCR; TCRdb stores in-frame clones only, minus some. The DNA gave D and trimming, while V, J and clone size come from that table. Of tens of thousands of clones detected, about 82% appear once; the ten largest clones hold under 15%. This chain uses TRBV7-3 with TRBJ1-2; the match to TRBD1 covers 7 bases. The sequence derives from a human donor in a cohort sampled during active COVID-19. The specimen was peripheral blood. CDR3 in DNA: TGTGCCAGCAGCCCTCAGGGGGAGAGCGGCTATGGCTACACCTTC. Its protein product is CASSPQGESGYGYTF. Using reference TRBV7-3 and TRBJ1-2 for the parts outside the CDR3, the full variable domain is GAGVSQTPSNKVTEKGKYVELRCDPISGHTALYWYRQSLGQGPEFLIYFQGTGAADDSGLPNDRFFAVRPEGSVSTLKIQRTERGDSAVYLCASSPQGESGYGYTFGSGTRLTVV.